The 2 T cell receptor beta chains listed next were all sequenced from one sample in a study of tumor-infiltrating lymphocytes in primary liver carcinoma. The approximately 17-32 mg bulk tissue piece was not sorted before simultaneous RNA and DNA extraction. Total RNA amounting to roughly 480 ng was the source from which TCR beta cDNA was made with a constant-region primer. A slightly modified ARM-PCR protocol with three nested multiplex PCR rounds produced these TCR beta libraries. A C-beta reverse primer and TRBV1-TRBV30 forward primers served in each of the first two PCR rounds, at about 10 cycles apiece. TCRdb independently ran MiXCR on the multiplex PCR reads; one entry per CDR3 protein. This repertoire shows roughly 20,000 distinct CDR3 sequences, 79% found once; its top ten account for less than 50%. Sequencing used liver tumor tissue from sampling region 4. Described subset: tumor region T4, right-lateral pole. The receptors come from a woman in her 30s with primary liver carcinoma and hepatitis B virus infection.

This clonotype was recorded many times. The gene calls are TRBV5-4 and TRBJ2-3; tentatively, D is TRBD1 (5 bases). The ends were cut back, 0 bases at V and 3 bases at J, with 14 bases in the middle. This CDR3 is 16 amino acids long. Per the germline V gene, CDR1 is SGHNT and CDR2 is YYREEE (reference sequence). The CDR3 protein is CASSLGQGMGTDTQYF. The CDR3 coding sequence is TGTGCCAGCAGCTTGGGGCAGGGCATGGGGACAGATACGCAGTATTTT.

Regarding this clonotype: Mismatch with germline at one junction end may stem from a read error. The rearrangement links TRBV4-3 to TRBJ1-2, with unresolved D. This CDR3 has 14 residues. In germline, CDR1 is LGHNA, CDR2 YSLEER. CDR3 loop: CASSAELEIYRYTF. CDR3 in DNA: TGCGCAAGCAGTGCTGAGTTGGAGATCTATCGCTACACCTTC.